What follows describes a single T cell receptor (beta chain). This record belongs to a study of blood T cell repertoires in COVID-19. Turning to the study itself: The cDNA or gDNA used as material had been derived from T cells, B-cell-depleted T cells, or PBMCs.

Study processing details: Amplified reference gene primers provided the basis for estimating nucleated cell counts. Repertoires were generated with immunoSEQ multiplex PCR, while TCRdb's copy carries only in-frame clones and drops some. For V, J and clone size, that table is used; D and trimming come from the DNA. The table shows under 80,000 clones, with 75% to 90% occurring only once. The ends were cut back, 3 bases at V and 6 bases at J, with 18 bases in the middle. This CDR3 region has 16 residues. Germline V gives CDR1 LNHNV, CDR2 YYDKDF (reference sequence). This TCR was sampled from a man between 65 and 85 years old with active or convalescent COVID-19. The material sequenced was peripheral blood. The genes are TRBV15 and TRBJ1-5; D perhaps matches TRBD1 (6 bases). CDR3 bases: TGTGCCACCAGCAGGCCCACAGGGTTTGTCGGTCAGCCCCAGCATTTT. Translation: CATSRPTGFVGQPQHF.